This T cell receptor beta chain was captured in a study of shared clonotypes between healthy human individuals. Turning to the study itself: Donors were a couple of women and three men aged 18 to 49.

In the original workflow: Filtering differed since immunoSEQ provided only junctions, with no quality scores. Sequencing used immunoSEQ multiplex PCR; TCRdb keeps in-frame clones, though not all of them. V, J and clone size derive from that table, while D and trimming were established from the DNA sequence. This table holds around 700,000 clones, 72% found once. J was trimmed by 9 bases and V by 1 base; bases with no gene match: 8. In germline, CDR1 is LGHNA, CDR2 YNFKEQ. The CDR3 length is 16 residues. This clone showed up just a few times. This clonotype originated in a woman aged 30 to 39 in good health. The chain links TRBV4-2 to TRBJ1-5; 11 bases line up with TRBD1. What was sequenced was memory CD4+ T cells sorted from blood. The sample's subset: CD45RA-negative fraction. CDR3 residues: CASSQGAGQGGGPQHF. The DNA for the CDR3 is TGTGCCAGCAGCCAAGGGGCGGGACAGGGGGGAGGGCCCCAGCATTTT.